The clone carrying this T cell receptor (beta chain) is large in the sample. The template was genomic DNA from peripheral blood, not RNA. The sample comes from a study of T cell repertoires in aging, cancer and after chemotherapy. The length of the CDR3 is 15 residues. V was clipped by 2 bases and J by 8 bases; unmatched bases: 5. CDR1 and CDR2 from the germline V gene are MNHNY and SVGAGI (reference sequence). TRB rearrangements spanning V, D and J were amplified using mixed TRB-A/B primers. MiXCR, run by TCRdb on the multiplex PCR reads, gives a single entry per CDR3 protein. Among roughly 2,500 distinct CDR3 sequences listed, around 23% were seen once.

The specimen sequenced was blood. The sequence was obtained from a human donor with a solid tumor. The rearrangement uses TRBV6-6 and TRBJ2-1; TRBD1 matches at 11 bases. In DNA, the CDR3 is TGTGCCAGCAGTTACAGGACAGGGGGCAGGGATGAGCAGTTCTTC. It encodes CASSYRTGGRDEQFF.